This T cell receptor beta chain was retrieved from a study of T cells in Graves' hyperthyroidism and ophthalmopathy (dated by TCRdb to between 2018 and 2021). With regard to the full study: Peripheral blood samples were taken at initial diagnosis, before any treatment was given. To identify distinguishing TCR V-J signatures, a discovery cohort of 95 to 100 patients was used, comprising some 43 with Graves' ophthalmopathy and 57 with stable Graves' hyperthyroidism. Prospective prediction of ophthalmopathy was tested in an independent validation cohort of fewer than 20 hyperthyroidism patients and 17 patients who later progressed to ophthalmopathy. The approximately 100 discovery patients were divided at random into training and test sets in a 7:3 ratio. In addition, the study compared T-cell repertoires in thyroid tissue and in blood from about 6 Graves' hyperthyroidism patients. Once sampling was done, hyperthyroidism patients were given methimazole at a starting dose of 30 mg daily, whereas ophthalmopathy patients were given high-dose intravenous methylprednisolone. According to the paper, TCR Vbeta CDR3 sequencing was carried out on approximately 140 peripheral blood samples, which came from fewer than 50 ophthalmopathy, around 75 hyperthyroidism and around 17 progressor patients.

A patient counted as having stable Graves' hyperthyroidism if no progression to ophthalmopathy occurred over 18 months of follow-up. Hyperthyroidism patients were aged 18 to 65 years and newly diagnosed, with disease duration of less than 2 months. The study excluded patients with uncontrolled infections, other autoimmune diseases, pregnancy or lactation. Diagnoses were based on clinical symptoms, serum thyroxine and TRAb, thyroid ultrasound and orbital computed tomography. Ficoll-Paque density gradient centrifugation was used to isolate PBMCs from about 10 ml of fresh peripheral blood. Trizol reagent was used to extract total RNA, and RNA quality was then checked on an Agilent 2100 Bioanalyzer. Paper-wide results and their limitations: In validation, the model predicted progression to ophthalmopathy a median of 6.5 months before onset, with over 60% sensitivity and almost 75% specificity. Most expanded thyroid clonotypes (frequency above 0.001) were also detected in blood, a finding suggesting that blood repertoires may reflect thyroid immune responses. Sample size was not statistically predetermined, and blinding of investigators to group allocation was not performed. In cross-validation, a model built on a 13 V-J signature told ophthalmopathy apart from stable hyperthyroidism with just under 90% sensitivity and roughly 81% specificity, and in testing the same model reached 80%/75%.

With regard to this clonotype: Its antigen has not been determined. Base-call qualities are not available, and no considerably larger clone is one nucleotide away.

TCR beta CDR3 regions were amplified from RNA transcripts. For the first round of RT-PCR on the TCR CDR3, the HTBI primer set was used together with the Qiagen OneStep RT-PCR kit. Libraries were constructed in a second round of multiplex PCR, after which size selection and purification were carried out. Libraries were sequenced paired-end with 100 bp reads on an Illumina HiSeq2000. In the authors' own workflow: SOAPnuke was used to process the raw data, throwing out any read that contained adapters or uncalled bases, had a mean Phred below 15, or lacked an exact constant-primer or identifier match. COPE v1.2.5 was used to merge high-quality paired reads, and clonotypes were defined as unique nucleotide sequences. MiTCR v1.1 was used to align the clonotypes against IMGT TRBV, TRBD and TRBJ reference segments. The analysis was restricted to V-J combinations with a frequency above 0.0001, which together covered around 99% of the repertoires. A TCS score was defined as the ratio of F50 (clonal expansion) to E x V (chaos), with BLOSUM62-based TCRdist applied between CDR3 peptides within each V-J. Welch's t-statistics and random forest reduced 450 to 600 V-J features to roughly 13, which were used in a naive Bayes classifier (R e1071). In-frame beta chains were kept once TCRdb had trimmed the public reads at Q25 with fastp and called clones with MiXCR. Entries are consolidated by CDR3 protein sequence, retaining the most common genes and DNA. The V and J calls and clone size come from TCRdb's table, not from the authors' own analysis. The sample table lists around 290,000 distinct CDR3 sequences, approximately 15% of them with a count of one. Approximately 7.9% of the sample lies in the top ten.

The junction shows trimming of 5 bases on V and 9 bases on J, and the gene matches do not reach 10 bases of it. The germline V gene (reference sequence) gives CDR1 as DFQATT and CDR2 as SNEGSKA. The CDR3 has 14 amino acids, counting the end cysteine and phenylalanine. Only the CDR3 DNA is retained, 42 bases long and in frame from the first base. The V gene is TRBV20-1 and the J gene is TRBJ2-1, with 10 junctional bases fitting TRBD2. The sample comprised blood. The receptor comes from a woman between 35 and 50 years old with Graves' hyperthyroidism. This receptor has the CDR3 CSAASGSRSSEQFF. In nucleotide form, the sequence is TGCAGTGCTGCTAGCGGGAGTAGAAGTAGTGAGCAGTTCTTC.